The clone carrying this T cell receptor beta chain has a count of ten or more. This specimen comes from a study of human T cells and chemical hapten exposure. Specified time point: pre-sensitization, week 0. Noted treatment: therapeutic diphenylcyclopropenone sensitization with weekly scalp DPC. One entry per CDR3 protein results from TCRdb running MiXCR on the RACE reads. Here the sample spans tens of thousands of distinct CDR3 sequences, 9.6% being singletons. The sample here was whole blood, taken in connection with sensitization to the hapten diphenylcyclopropenone (DPC). This receptor was taken from a woman in her 40s with alopecia areata. Some clones in this sample may be carry-over from other donors' samples.

CDR3 in DNA: TGTGCCAGCAGGAGGACTAGCGGGGTCTACAATGAGCAGTTCTTC. As protein: CASRRTSGVYNEQFF. The V gene is TRBV2, the J gene TRBJ2-1, with 12 bases aligning to TRBD2. This CDR3 region has 15 residues. Trimming took 6 bases from V and 3 from J; bases not matched to a gene: 3. Germline assignment: CDR1 SNHLY and CDR2 FYNNEI.